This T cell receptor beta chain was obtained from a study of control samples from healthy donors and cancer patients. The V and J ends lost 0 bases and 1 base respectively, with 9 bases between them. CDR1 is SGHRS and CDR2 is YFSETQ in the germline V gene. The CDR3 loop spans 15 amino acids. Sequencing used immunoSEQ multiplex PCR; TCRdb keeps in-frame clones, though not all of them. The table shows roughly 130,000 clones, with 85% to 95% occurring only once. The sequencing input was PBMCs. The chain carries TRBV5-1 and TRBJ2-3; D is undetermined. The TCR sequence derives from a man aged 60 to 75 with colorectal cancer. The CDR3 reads CASSLEGPRTDTQYF. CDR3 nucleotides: TGCGCCAGCAGCTTGGAAGGACCTCGCACAGATACGCAGTATTTT.